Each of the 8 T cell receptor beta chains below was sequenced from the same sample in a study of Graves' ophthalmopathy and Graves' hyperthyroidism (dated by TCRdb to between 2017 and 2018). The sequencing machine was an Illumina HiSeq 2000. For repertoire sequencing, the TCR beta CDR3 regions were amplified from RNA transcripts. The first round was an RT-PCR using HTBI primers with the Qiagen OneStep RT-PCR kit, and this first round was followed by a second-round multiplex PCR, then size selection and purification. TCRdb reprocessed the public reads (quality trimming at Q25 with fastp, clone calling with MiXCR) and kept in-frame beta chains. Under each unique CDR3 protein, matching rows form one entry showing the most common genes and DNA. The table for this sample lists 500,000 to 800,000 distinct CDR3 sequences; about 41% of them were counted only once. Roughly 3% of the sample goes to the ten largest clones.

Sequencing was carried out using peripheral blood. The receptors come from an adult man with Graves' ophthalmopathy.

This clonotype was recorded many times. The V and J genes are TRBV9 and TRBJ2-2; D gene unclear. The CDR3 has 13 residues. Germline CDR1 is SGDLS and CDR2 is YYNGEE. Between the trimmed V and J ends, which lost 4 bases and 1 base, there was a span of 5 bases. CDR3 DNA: TGTGCCAGCAGCCGCGGGAACACCGGGGAGCTGTTTTTT. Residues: CASSRGNTGELFF. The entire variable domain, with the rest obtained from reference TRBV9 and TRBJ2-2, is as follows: DSGVTQTPKHLITATGQRVTLRCSPRSGDLSVYWYQQSLDQGLQFLIQYYNGEERAKGNILERFSAQQFPDLHSELNLSSLELGDSALYFCASSRGNTGELFFGEGSRLTVL.

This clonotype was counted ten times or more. CDR3 residues: CSAFTGGEETQYF. DNA for the CDR3: TGCAGTGCTTTCACAGGAGGGGAAGAGACCCAGTACTTC. The chain combines TRBV20-1 with TRBJ2-5, with D possibly TRBD2 on 6 matching bases. Per the germline V gene, CDR1 is DFQATT and CDR2 is SNEGSKA (reference sequence). This CDR3 spans 13 amino acids. With 5 bases removed from V and 3 bases from J, the gap between germline ends came to 13 bases.

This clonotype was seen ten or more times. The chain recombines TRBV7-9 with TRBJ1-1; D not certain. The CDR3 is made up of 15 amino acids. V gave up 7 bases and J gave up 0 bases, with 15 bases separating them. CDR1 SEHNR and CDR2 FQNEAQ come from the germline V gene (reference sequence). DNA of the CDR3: TGTGCCAGCACGTCGCCGGGAGTCATGAACACTGAAGCTTTCTTT. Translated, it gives CASTSPGVMNTEAFF.

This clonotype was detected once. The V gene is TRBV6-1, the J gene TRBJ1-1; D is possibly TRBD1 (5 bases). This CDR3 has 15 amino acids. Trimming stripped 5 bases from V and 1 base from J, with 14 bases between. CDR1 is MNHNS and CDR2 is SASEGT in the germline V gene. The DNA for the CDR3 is TGTGCCAGCAGTCGTTGTGGGGCAACGAACACTGAAGCTTTCTTT. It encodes CASSRCGATNTEAFF.

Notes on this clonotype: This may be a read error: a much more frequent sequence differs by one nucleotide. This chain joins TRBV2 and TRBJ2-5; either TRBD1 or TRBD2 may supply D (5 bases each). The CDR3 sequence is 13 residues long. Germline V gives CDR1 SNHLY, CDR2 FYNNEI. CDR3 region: CAISESILGTTNF. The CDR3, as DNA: TGTGCCATCAGTGAATCGATTTTGGGGACGACCAACTTC.

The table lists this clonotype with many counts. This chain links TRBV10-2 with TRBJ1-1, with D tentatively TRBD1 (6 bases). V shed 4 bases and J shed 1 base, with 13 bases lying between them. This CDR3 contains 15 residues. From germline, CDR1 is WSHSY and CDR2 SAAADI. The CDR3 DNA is TGCGCCAGCAGTGGGCAGGGGACGGCGAACACTGAAGCTTTCTTT. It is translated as CASSGQGTANTEAFF.

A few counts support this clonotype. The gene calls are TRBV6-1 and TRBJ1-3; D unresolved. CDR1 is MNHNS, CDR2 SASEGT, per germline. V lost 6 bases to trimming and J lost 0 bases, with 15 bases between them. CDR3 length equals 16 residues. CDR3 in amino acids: CASSAPTALSGNTIYF. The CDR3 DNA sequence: TGTGCCAGCAGCGCCCCTACAGCCCTCTCTGGAAACACCATATATTTT.

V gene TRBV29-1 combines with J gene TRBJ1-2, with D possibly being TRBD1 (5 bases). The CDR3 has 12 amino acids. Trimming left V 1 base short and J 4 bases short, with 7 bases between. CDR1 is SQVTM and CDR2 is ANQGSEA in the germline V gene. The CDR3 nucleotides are TGCAGCGTTGAAGGGGGCGTCTATGGCTACACCTTC. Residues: CSVEGGVYGYTF.